These 21 T cell receptor beta chains came from one sample sequenced in a study of naive and memory T cell subsets. An oligonucleotide containing a UMI was ligated to the 3' end of TCR cDNA. Amplification of ligated cDNA took four PCR rounds with SP2 and nested alpha and beta constant primers. TCRdb re-called the 5' RACE reads through MiXCR, storing one row per CDR3 protein. The repertoire includes roughly 60,000 distinct CDR3 sequences, around 7.7% of them detected once, and more than 9.5% sits in the top ten. Receptors were obtained from a male donor in good health.

The chain is built from TRBV12-5 and TRBJ2-5; 12 bases line up with TRBD2. Germline-derived CDR1 and CDR2 are LGHNT and FRNRAP. This CDR3 comprises 17 residues. The ends lost 2 bases at V and 4 bases at J; junction bases unmatched: 8. In nucleotides, the CDR3 is TGTGCTAGTGGTTTGACTAGACTAGCGGGAGTTGGAGAGACCCAGTACTTC. It encodes CASGLTRLAGVGETQYF.

The sample holds many counts of this clonotype. The V gene is TRBV6-6, the J gene TRBJ2-7; a weak D match, TRBD1 (5 bases). V was clipped by 6 bases and J by 2 bases, with 17 bases between them. This CDR3 region has 15 residues. CDR1 and CDR2 from the germline V gene are MNHNY and SVGAGI (reference sequence). The CDR3 sequence: CASSAIDRDPYEQYF. The CDR3, as DNA: TGTGCCAGCAGCGCCATTGACAGAGACCCCTACGAGCAGTACTTC.

The J gene is TRBJ2-5, the V gene TRBV6-6; 7 bases match TRBD1. Germline V gives CDR1 MNHNY, CDR2 SVGAGI (reference sequence). V trimming: 7 bases; J trimming: 0 bases; junction bases outside the gene matches: 8. CDR3 length: 15 amino acids. The CDR3 bases are TGTGCCAGCATGGTCTTAAGGGGGCACCAAGAGACCCAGTACTTC. This encodes CASMVLRGHQETQYF.

The chain recombines TRBV27 with TRBJ2-1; 8 nucleotides agree with TRBD2. Trimming removed 6 bases from V and 1 base from J; junction bases left unmatched: 5. Germline V gene sequence: CDR1 MNHEY, CDR2 SMNVEV (reference sequence). The CDR3 is 15 amino acids. CDR3 region: CASRISGTSYNEQFF. CDR3 nucleotide sequence: TGTGCCAGCAGAATTAGCGGGACGTCCTACAATGAGCAGTTCTTC.

The rearrangement uses TRBV6-4 and TRBJ2-1; TRBD1 is a possible D gene (5 bases). In germline, CDR1 is MRHNA, CDR2 SNTAGT. V lost 0 bases to trimming and J lost 5 bases, with 5 bases between them. The CDR3 is 13 residues long. The CDR3 nucleotides are TGTGCCAGCAGTGACTCGGACAACAATGAGCAGTTCTTC. Encoded protein: CASSDSDNNEQFF.

This clonotype has more than one count but fewer than ten. The V call is TRBV6-2 or TRBV6-3, the J call TRBJ2-7; 7 bases fit TRBD1. This CDR3 is built from 13 residues. Germline V gene lookup returns CDR1 MNHEY and CDR2 SVGEGT. With 2 bases clipped from V and 6 bases from J, the junction kept 4 bases outside the gene matches. In DNA form, the CDR3 reads TGTGCCAGCAGTTACGAGACAGGGACCGAGCAGTACTTC. It yields the protein CASSYETGTEQYF.

The table lists this clonotype with many counts. The chain recombines TRBV29-1 with TRBJ1-1; 7 bases align to TRBD1. Germline CDR1 reads SQVTM; CDR2 reads ANQGSEA. The CDR3 spans 14 residues. The V and J ends lost 3 bases and 3 bases, in that order; junction bases with no gene match: 7. This CDR3 is CSVDQRGLDTEAFF. The CDR3 bases are TGCAGCGTTGACCAAAGGGGGCTGGACACTGAAGCTTTCTTT.

This clonotype has just a few counts. The rearrangement uses TRBV12-3 or TRBV12-4 and TRBJ2-2, with D tentatively TRBD1 (5 bases). V was shortened by 6 bases and J by 0 bases, with 11 bases between the two germline ends. CDR3 length equals 15 residues. In nucleotides, the CDR3 is TGTGCCAGCAGGTCCCAGGGCGCGAACACCGGGGAGCTGTTTTTT. Its protein is CASRSQGANTGELFF.

This clonotype was counted at least ten times. The chain recombines TRBV29-1 with TRBJ2-5, with 10 bases matching TRBD1. This CDR3 has 13 residues. J lost 4 bases, V lost 4 bases, and 3 bases had no gene match. CDR1 and CDR2 (germline): SQVTM, ANQGSEA. This CDR3 is CSVATGGGETQYF. The CDR3 nucleotides read TGCAGCGTTGCGACAGGGGGCGGAGAGACCCAGTACTTC.

This clonotype was observed a few times. The gene calls are TRBV5-6 and TRBJ1-2; D is ambiguous. CDR3 size: 15 residues. The ends were cut back, 4 bases at V and 4 bases at J, with 17 bases in the middle. The germline CDR1 and CDR2 sequences are SGHDT and YYEEEE. CDR3 protein: CASSPRPLGSYGYTF. The CDR3 DNA reads TGTGCCAGCAGCCCCCGACCCTTGGGTAGCTATGGCTACACCTTC.

This clonotype was counted a few times. The chain has TRBV6-2 or TRBV6-3 and TRBJ2-7, with a possible D match to TRBD2 (6 bases). Trimming removed 6 bases from V and 3 bases from J, with 18 bases in between. CDR3 length: 15 residues. Per germline, CDR1 MNHEY and CDR2 SVGEGT. The CDR3 reads CASSRLTGGLYEQYF. The CDR3 DNA is TGTGCCAGCAGCCGGCTAACTGGAGGGCTCTACGAGCAGTACTTC.

This clonotype was counted a few times. V is TRBV6-5 and J is TRBJ2-7, with a weak D call TRBD1 (6 bases). This CDR3 has 14 amino acids. Trimming removed 4 bases from V and 0 bases from J, with 10 bases in between. Germline lookup yields CDR1 MNHEY and CDR2 SVGAGI. CDR3 amino acids: CASSWDTSSYEQYF. The CDR3 DNA reads as TGTGCCAGCAGTTGGGACACCAGCTCCTACGAGCAGTACTTC.

On this clonotype itself: This may be a read error: a much more frequent sequence differs by one nucleotide. The chain is built from TRBV27 and TRBJ2-7; 11 positions agree with TRBD2. Germline V gives CDR1 MNHEY, CDR2 SMNVEV (reference sequence). This CDR3 has 19 amino acids. Unmatched junction bases numbered 13, after V lost 0 bases and J lost 3 bases. CDR3 loop: CASSLSVGTSGFLLYEQYF. Written as DNA, the CDR3 is TGTGCCAGCAGTTTATCGGTAGGGACTAGCGGATTCCTTCTCTACGAGCAGTACTTC.

This clonotype appeared many times. This chain connects TRBV29-1 to TRBJ1-1, with 7 positions matching TRBD1. V lost 7 bases, J lost 0 bases, and 8 bases stayed unmatched. Germline V gene data show CDR1 as SQVTM and CDR2 as ANQGSEA. The CDR3 spans 14 residues. CDR3 region: CSARGGIVNTEAFF. DNA for the CDR3: TGCAGCGCCCGAGGGGGCATAGTGAACACTGAAGCTTTCTTT.

This clonotype was counted a few times. V and J are TRBV20-1 and TRBJ2-1; D is unresolved. There are 16 residues in the CDR3. The V gene's germline CDR1 is DFQATT and CDR2 SNEGSKA (reference sequence). The ends were cut back, 0 bases at V and 1 base at J, with 13 bases in the middle. The CDR3 DNA is TGCAGTGCTAGAGATTTGGCCGCTGAGTCCTACAATGAGCAGTTCTTC. This gives the protein CSARDLAAESYNEQFF.

The V gene is TRBV4-2, the J gene TRBJ2-3; 8 bases line up with TRBD2. This CDR3 has 18 amino acids. After removal of 0 bases from V and 3 bases from J, the junction contained 11 bases not matched to a gene. CDR1 LGHNA and CDR2 YNFKEQ come from the germline V gene. The CDR3 sequence: CASSQDVFGGAGTDTQYF. The DNA of the CDR3 is TGTGCCAGCAGCCAAGATGTCTTCGGGGGGGCTGGAACAGATACGCAGTATTTT.

This clonotype was detected many times. V is TRBV20-1 and J is TRBJ1-3; unclear D gene. The CDR3 is 13 residues long. CDR1 DFQATT and CDR2 SNEGSKA come from the germline V gene (reference sequence). V dropped 3 bases and J dropped 4 bases, with 10 bases sitting between them. The CDR3 sequence is CSASGPEGNTIYF. CDR3 nucleotides: TGCAGTGCTAGTGGCCCCGAAGGAAACACCATATATTTT.

This clonotype was picked up a small number of times. V is TRBV27 and J is TRBJ1-2, with 7 bases matching TRBD1. Germline-derived CDR1 and CDR2 are MNHEY and SMNVEV (reference sequence). The CDR3 consists of 15 residues. J gave up 3 bases and V 5 bases, and 9 bases lay outside the gene matches. The CDR3 DNA sequence: TGTGCCAGCAGTCCTGGGGGACAGAGCTACTATGGCTACACCTTC. Residues: CASSPGGQSYYGYTF.

Ten or more counts support this clonotype. V is TRBV5-1 and J is TRBJ2-2; 10 bases align to TRBD1. Unmatched junction bases numbered 6, after V lost 3 bases and J lost 4 bases. This CDR3 is 16 amino acids long. CDR1 and CDR2 (germline): SGHRS, YFSETQ. CDR3 DNA: TGCGCCAGCAGCTGGTCCGGGACAGGGGCCACCGGGGAGCTGTTTTTT. Translating it yields CASSWSGTGATGELFF.

This clonotype was seen a handful of times. One junction end does not reproduce the germline sequence, and a read error may be involved. The chain recombines TRBV11-3 with TRBJ2-1; D gene unclear. CDR1 and CDR2 (germline): SGHNT, YENEEA. This CDR3 has 14 residues. The CDR3 region has the DNA TGTGCCAGCAGCTTAACAGCCTTCTACGATGAGCAGTTCTTC. Protein sequence: CASSLTAFYDEQFF.

The J gene is TRBJ1-1, the V gene TRBV10-3; D ambiguous. The CDR3 extends over 14 amino acids. Looked up from germline, CDR1 is ENHRY and CDR2 is SYGVKD. V was trimmed by 6 bases and J by 2 bases, leaving 13 bases between them. CDR3 residues: CAISGRVSNTEAFF. The CDR3 DNA follows: TGTGCCATCAGCGGAAGGGTCTCCAACACTGAAGCTTTCTTT.